The clone carrying this T cell receptor beta chain was seen many times. The data originate from a study of metastatic and nonmetastatic thyroid tumors. There are 13 residues in the CDR3. V lost 1 base and J lost 4, with 8 bases in between. The germline V gene has CDR1 LGHNA and CDR2 YSLEER. All patients were untreated before thyroid surgery. TCRdb reanalyzed the PCR reads with MiXCR. The sample includes about 16,000 clones, 28% of them seen just once. This receptor was obtained from a female donor with papillary thyroid cancer or a benign thyroid nodule (not recorded which). Some clones in this sample may be carry-over from other donors' samples. This chain links TRBV4-3 with TRBJ2-7, with D perhaps matching TRBD2 (6 bases). The material sequenced was tumor tissue. CDR3 nucleotide sequence: TGCGCCAGCAGCCAAGTGGGGGGATACGAGCAGTACTTC. It encodes CASSQVGGYEQYF.